These T cell receptor beta chains were read from a single sample in a study of CD8 T cells in ankylosing spondylitis. In TCRdb, the 5' RACE reads were re-called with MiXCR into one record per CDR3 protein. The table lists over 450,000 distinct CDR3 sequences, about an eighth of them singletons. The sequenced material came from blood, either unsorted or a sorted T cell fraction (not recorded which). The receptors originated from a male donor with ankylosing spondylitis. Each CDR3 is given with its conserved first and last residue. Fields, in order: J gene, V gene, clone size, D gene, CDR3 DNA, CDR3 protein. A D gene is named only where the DNA matches it firmly. A clone size is listed for some rows: how often the clone was seen (once, few, many), or a class if it is expanded.

j_gene: TRBJ2-4
v_gene: TRBV2
abundance: -
d_gene: TRBD1
CDR3nt: TGTGCCAGCGCTCCCGGGACAGGCTATACCAAAAACATTCAGTACTTC
CDR3aa: CASAPGTGYTKNIQYF

j_gene: TRBJ1-6
v_gene: TRBV5-6
abundance: few
d_gene: -
CDR3nt: TGTGCCAGCAGCCAGGCAACCGCGAATACATATAATTCACCCCTCCACTTT
CDR3aa: CASSQATANTYNSPLHF

j_gene: TRBJ2-7
v_gene: TRBV5-1
abundance: many
d_gene: TRBD1
CDR3nt: TGCGCCAGCAGCTTCGGGACAGGGGCTTGGAACGAGCAGTACTTC
CDR3aa: CASSFGTGAWNEQYF

j_gene: TRBJ2-1
v_gene: TRBV15
abundance: -
d_gene: -
CDR3nt: TGTGCCACCAGCAGGGACCGTCGGCCGAAACAATTCTTC
CDR3aa: CATSRDRRPKQFF

j_gene: TRBJ2-1
v_gene: TRBV7-9
abundance: few
d_gene: -
CDR3nt: TGTGCCAGCAGCTTGGACAGCGCTGAGCAGTTCTTC
CDR3aa: CASSLDSAEQFF

j_gene: TRBJ1-5
v_gene: TRBV10-3
abundance: few
d_gene: TRBD1
CDR3nt: TGTGCCATCAGCCCACAGGGGAATAGCAATCAGCCCCAGCATTTT
CDR3aa: CAISPQGNSNQPQHF

j_gene: TRBJ2-7
v_gene: TRBV20-1
abundance: -
d_gene: -
CDR3nt: TGCAGTGCAGGGACACCGAGCTCCTACGAGCAGTACTTC
CDR3aa: CSAGTPSSYEQYF

j_gene: TRBJ2-1
v_gene: TRBV24-1
abundance: -
d_gene: TRBD2
CDR3nt: TGTGCCACCAGTGATTTAACCGCGGGGGTTTTGATCAATGAGCAGTTCTTC
CDR3aa: CATSDLTAGVLINEQFF

j_gene: TRBJ2-3
v_gene: TRBV11-2
abundance: few
d_gene: -
CDR3nt: TGTGCCAGCAGCTTAATCGGTCGGGCCGGGAGTAAGGGCACAGATACGCAGTATTTT
CDR3aa: CASSLIGRAGSKGTDTQYF

j_gene: TRBJ2-5
v_gene: TRBV5-5
abundance: many
d_gene: TRBD2
CDR3nt: TGTGCCAGCAGCTTGCTGGCGGGAGACGGAGAGACCCAGTACTTC
CDR3aa: CASSLLAGDGETQYF

j_gene: TRBJ2-7
v_gene: TRBV20-1
abundance: -
d_gene: -
CDR3nt: TGCAGTGCTAGAGATCCGGCCCTTTCCTACGAGCAGTACTTC
CDR3aa: CSARDPALSYEQYF

j_gene: TRBJ2-1
v_gene: TRBV24-1
abundance: few
d_gene: TRBD1
CDR3nt: TGTGCCACCAGTGACCAGGGGGCCCAGCAGTTCTTC
CDR3aa: CATSDQGAQQFF

j_gene: TRBJ2-3
v_gene: TRBV4-2
abundance: -
d_gene: -
CDR3nt: TGTGCCAGCAGTTCGGGAGCCATAAGCACAGATACGCAGTATTTT
CDR3aa: CASSSGAISTDTQYF

j_gene: TRBJ2-3
v_gene: TRBV20-1
abundance: many
d_gene: -
CDR3nt: TGCAGTGCTAGAGTTTCCTTAGCGACAGATACGCAGTATTTT
CDR3aa: CSARVSLATDTQYF

j_gene: TRBJ1-5
v_gene: TRBV20-1
abundance: many
d_gene: -
CDR3nt: TGCAGTGCTAGTCATGGAATCCAGCCCCAGCATTTT
CDR3aa: CSASHGIQPQHF

j_gene: TRBJ2-3
v_gene: TRBV27
abundance: -
d_gene: -
CDR3nt: TGTGCCAGCAGCCCCGCCTTGGGGGGGCGAGATACGCAGTATTTT
CDR3aa: CASSPALGGRDTQYF

j_gene: TRBJ2-2
v_gene: TRBV5-1
abundance: -
d_gene: -
CDR3nt: TGCGCCAGCAGCTTGCGGGCCGGGTGGAACACCGGGGAGCTGTTTTTT
CDR3aa: CASSLRAGWNTGELFF

j_gene: TRBJ1-2
v_gene: TRBV16
abundance: few
d_gene: -
CDR3nt: TGTGCCAGCAGCCAATTCGAGGAAAGTAACTATGGCTACACCTTC
CDR3aa: CASSQFEESNYGYTF

j_gene: TRBJ1-2
v_gene: TRBV20-1
abundance: -
d_gene: -
CDR3nt: TGCAGTGCTAGTAAGGCAGGGGACTATGGCTACACCTTC
CDR3aa: CSASKAGDYGYTF

j_gene: TRBJ1-5
v_gene: TRBV24-1
abundance: -
d_gene: -
CDR3nt: TGTGCCACCAGTGATTTAGAGAGCAATCAGCCCCAGCATTTT
CDR3aa: CATSDLESNQPQHF

j_gene: TRBJ2-3
v_gene: TRBV7-8
abundance: few
d_gene: -
CDR3nt: TGTGCCAGCAGCTTAGGGGGACGCCCAGATACGCAGTATTTT
CDR3aa: CASSLGGRPDTQYF

j_gene: TRBJ2-1
v_gene: TRBV24-1
abundance: few
d_gene: -
CDR3nt: TGTGCCACCAGTGAGAATAACCCCTACAATGAGCAGTTCTTC
CDR3aa: CATSENNPYNEQFF

j_gene: TRBJ1-5
v_gene: TRBV7-9
abundance: -
d_gene: -
CDR3nt: TGTGCCAGCAGCTTTGGATATGTAGAGCCCCAGCATTTT
CDR3aa: CASSFGYVEPQHF

j_gene: TRBJ2-5
v_gene: TRBV6-1
abundance: many
d_gene: TRBD1
CDR3nt: TGTGCCAGCAGCAAGCGACAGGGGGCGGGAGAGACCCAGTACTTC
CDR3aa: CASSKRQGAGETQYF

j_gene: TRBJ1-3
v_gene: TRBV3-1
abundance: -
d_gene: -
CDR3nt: TGTGCCAGCAGCCCTGAAGCATGGACGACCCGCTTATGGAACACCATATATTTT
CDR3aa: CASSPEAWTTRLWNTIYF

j_gene: TRBJ2-5
v_gene: TRBV15
abundance: few
d_gene: -
CDR3nt: TGTGCCTCCCGGAGACTAGGAGGGTCGTGGCAAGAGACCCAGTACTTC
CDR3aa: CASRRLGGSWQETQYF

j_gene: TRBJ1-2
v_gene: TRBV29-1
abundance: -
d_gene: -
CDR3nt: TGCAGCGTTGAAGCAGAGCCCCTTAACTATGGCTACACCTTC
CDR3aa: CSVEAEPLNYGYTF

j_gene: TRBJ2-7
v_gene: TRBV7-2
abundance: few
d_gene: TRBD1
CDR3nt: TGTGCCAGCAAGTTCGGGGACAGGGGTAACTACGAGCAGTACTTC
CDR3aa: CASKFGDRGNYEQYF

j_gene: TRBJ2-2
v_gene: TRBV5-1
abundance: -
d_gene: -
CDR3nt: TGCGCCAGCAGCTTGGAGGGGACCCACACCGGGGAGCTGTTTTTT
CDR3aa: CASSLEGTHTGELFF

j_gene: TRBJ2-1
v_gene: TRBV14
abundance: -
d_gene: TRBD2
CDR3nt: TGTGCCAGCAGCCAAGGGGTCGGGAGGGCCTACAATGAGCAGTTCTTC
CDR3aa: CASSQGVGRAYNEQFF